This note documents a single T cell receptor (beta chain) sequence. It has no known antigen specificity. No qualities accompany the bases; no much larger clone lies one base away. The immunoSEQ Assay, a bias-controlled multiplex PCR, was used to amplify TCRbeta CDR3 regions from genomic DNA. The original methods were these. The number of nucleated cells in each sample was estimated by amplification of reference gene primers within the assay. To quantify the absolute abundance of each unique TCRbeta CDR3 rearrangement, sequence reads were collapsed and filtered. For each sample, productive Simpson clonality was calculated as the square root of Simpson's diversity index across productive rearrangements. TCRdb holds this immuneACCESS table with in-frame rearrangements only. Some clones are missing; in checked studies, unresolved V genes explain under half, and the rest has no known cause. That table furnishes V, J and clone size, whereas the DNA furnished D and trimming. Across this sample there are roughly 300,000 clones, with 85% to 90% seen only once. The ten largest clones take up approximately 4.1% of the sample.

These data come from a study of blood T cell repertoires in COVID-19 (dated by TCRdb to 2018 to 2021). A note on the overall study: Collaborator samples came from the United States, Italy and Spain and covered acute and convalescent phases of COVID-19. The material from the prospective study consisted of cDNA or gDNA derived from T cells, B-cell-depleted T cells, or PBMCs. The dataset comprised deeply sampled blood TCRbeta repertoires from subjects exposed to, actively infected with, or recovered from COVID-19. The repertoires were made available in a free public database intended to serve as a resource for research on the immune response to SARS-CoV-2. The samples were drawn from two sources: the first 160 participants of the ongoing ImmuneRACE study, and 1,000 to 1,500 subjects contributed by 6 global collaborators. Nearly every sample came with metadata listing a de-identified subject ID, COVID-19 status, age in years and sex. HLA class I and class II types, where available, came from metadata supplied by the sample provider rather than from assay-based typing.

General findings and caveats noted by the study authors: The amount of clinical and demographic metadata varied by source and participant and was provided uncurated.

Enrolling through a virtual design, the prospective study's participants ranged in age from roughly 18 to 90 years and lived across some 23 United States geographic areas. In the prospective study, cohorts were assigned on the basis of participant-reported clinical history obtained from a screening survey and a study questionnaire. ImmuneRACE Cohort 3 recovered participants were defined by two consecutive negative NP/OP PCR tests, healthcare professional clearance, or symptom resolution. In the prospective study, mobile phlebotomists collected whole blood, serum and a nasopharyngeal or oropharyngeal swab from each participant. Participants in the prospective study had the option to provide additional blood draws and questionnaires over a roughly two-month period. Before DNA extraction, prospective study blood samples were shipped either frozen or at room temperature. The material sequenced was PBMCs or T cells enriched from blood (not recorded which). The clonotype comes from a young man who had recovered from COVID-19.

The nucleotide sequence is given as TGTGCCAGCAGTTACCCGTCGAGGATGCTGTTTTTT. It encodes CASSYPSRMLFF. In this chain, TRBV6-6 is recombined with TRBJ1-4; the D gene cannot be resolved reliably. V gives up 2 bases and J gives up 14 bases, and the segment between their germline ends measures 12 bases. Reading from cysteine to phenylalanine, the CDR3 counts 12 amino acids. Only the CDR3 DNA stays, 36 bases, in frame from base 1. CDR1 MNHNY and CDR2 SVGAGI are derived from the germline V gene (reference sequence).